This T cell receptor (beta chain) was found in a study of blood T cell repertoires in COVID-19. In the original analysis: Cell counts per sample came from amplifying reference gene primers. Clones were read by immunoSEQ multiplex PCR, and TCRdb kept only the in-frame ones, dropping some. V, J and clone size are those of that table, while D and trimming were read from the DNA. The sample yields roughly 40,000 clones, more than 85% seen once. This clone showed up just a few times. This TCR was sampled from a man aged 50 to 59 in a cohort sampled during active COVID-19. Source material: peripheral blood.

The CDR3 sequence is CASSMPGDTGELFF. The CDR3 region has the DNA TGCGCCAGCAGCATGCCCGGGGACACCGGGGAGCTGTTTTTT. This sequence joins TRBV5-1 and TRBJ2-2; TRBD2 is a possible D gene (5 bases). This CDR3 is 14 amino acids long. The V end was cut by 4 bases, the J end by 3 bases, with 10 bases between. CDR1 and CDR2 from the germline V gene are SGHRS and YFSETQ.